This paragraph reports one TCR beta chain. Its antigen is still unknown. The sample comes from a study of siplizumab effects on memory and regulatory T cells. Study results and caveats: With siplizumab, mappable alloreactive CD4+ clones averaged about 70% Treg-derived, versus 25% to 30% in controls. Proliferating clones, CD4+ or CD8+, lacked an assignable naive or memory phenotype in roughly 80-96% of cases. Significant reduction of alloreactive sequences traceable to unstimulated CD4+ memory cells was observed with siplizumab. Unstimulated naive T cells seemed to show more diversity than memory cells did, and they also seemed to be among the major contributors to the alloresponse.

V gave up 8 bases and J gave up 4 bases, with 20 bases separating them. There are 16 residues in the CDR3. In germline, CDR1 is SNHLY, CDR2 FYNNEI. Libraries were prepared by immunoSEQ multiplex PCR; TCRdb keeps only in-frame clonotypes and omits some of them. The sample contains 100,000 to 110,000 clones, roughly 93% of which appear only once. The rearrangement links TRBV2 to TRBJ2-2; a weak D match, TRBD2 (6 bases). This sequence originates from a human donor in good health. The sequencing input was non-Treg CD4+ T cells sorted from blood. The CDR3 reads CASQTGSGPGTGELFF. The CDR3 nucleotides are TGTGCCAGCCAAACGGGTAGCGGTCCGGGCACCGGGGAGCTGTTTTTT.